This T cell receptor (beta chain) appears in the sequencing data of a study of cytomegalovirus exposure and HLA in healthy donors (TCRdb year 2017). As for the study more broadly: According to an earlier analysis of a few hundred of the donors, about 179 million T cells yielded 117 million unique TCR beta sequences and approximately 300 Gb of sequence data. Around 320 gigabases of sequencing data and tens of millions of unique TCR sequences were included in an early release covering around 600 HLA-typed donors. Of the roughly 390 genotyped donors, over 80% were placed in the genetic ancestry cluster associated with self-reported Caucasian donors. The study aimed to test whether signatures of past pathogen exposure could be identified by cataloging public T cell receptors. The T cell repertoires of 666 subjects were profiled by immunosequencing and related to cytomegalovirus serostatus. In addition to the first cohort of around 670 subjects, a separate validation cohort of approximately 130 different subjects was used. High-throughput TCR immunosequencing, statistical association of individual TCRs with disease status, and machine learning were combined to predict cytomegalovirus infection status. In a later analysis, previously published TCR beta repertoires from several hundred donors were re-analyzed and high-resolution HLA genotyping was added so that TCR occurrence patterns could be studied. The later analysis used no new phenotypic data to find candidate immune exposures, relying instead on TCR beta sequences and their occurrence across donors. An earlier analysis of 587 of the donors used high-throughput TCR beta sequencing to judge whether each TCR beta V gene segment behaved as functional or pseudogenic. Alongside the repertoire data, information on donor age, sex, ethnicity and CMV serostatus was compiled. In a later genetic analysis, genome-wide SNP genotypes for about 55% of the 666 donors were used, and that subset was treated as a discovery cohort. Every repertoire in the discovery cohort had been generated on one and the same sequencing platform. HLA typing included class I and class II loci at four-digit resolution. The number of donors typed differed by locus, with 629-630 for A, B, C, DRB1 and DQB1, around 500 for DQA1, 600 to 610 for DPA1, and some 440 for DPB1. A handful of DR-DQ haplotypes were treated as single units for association and clustering because of strong linkage in the cohort. Across approximately 420 genotyped donors of the cohort, an average of approximately 240,000 unique TCR beta nucleotide sequences per donor were sequenced, and roughly 18% of those sequences were non-productive.

This clone has a handful of counts. The clone's antigen remains unknown. No much larger clonotype is one base removed from it; base qualities were not supplied. What the authors observed across the whole study: A further reported finding was that TCR beta sequences accurately predicted the HLA-A and HLA-B alleles for most subjects in the first cohort. In a later analysis, HLA-associated TCR beta chains showed more clonal expansion and lower generation probabilities than non-associated chains that were equally common. Several of the top co-occurrence clusters appeared to be linked to parvovirus B19, influenza, CMV and Epstein-Barr virus, according to a later analysis. CMV serostatus was the only immune exposure information available for the cohort. In the study, approximately 160 TCR beta chains were listed as associated with cytomegalovirus. The sequencing pipeline was judged likely to have produced a cluster of highly shared sequence variants as a technical artifact. This cohort had only TCR beta chains sequenced, and the lack of alpha or paired-chain data limited which features could be detected. Because counts were too low, roughly 17 rarely observed V segments, including chromosome 9 orphons, were left out of the earlier analysis of over 550 of the donors. Sequencing depth was assumed to be roughly uniform across donors in the presence/absence analyses, though that assumption may not hold. When HLA alleles, especially DR and DQ, strongly co-occurred, TCR associations were difficult to assign to individual alleles. An earlier analysis of some 560 of the donors showed that most TCR beta V segments appeared in productive rearrangements either about 90% or about 30% of the time, which broadly matched IMGT annotations. A later analysis found that most CMV-associated TCR beta chains appeared HLA-restricted, with HLA associations seemingly driven largely by CMV exposure. While some public TCRs were present in many individuals, most TCR sequences turned up only very rarely across donors. According to the authors, the approach could potentially be generalized to other disease states and immunological phenotypes. A later analysis found that TCR association rates varied across HLA loci, with DRB1 alleles showing the most associated TCRs and HLA-C alleles the fewest. Cytomegalovirus status was reported to be diagnosed by the classifier with high specificity and sensitivity in both the original and validation cohorts. A later analysis associated 16,951 TCR beta sequences with specific HLA alleles at a false discovery rate of 0.05. Because some donors lacked HLA typing at each locus, the association tests relied only on the typed subset. A few of the identified cytomegalovirus-associated TCR beta chains were confirmed in vitro to be specific for cytomegalovirus antigens. V-gene and J-gene trimming of TCR beta chains was associated with a missense DCLRE1C variant in a later genetic analysis, and the association was replicated in an independent cohort. Some IMGT-functional V segments, including TRBV6-2 and TRBV6-3, could not be distinguished by the 87-base-pair reads and were therefore excluded. Linkage disequilibrium might explain the correlated functional status among segregating V segments, but an unknown experimental factor could not be ruled out. A later genetic analysis reported fewer N-insertions in productive TCRs among donors in an Asian-associated ancestry cluster than the roughly 620-donor mean.

In total, approximately 610 healthy bone marrow donors made up the cohort. At the time of sampling, all cohort members were nominally healthy, though unrecorded immune exposures were likely present. The donor tested CMV seropositive, placing the donor among the 290 or so seropositive members of the cohort. Every donor gave a peripheral blood sample, and the peripheral blood mononuclear cells from that sample were used for TCR beta sequencing. The Qiagen DNeasy Blood Extraction Kit was used to extract genomic DNA from the blood cell samples. The germline V gene (reference sequence) provides CDR1 SEHNR and CDR2 FQNEAQ. After removal of 3 bases from V and 4 bases from J, the junction retains 3 bases not matched to a gene. The cysteine opens and the phenylalanine closes a CDR3 of 14 amino acids. Only CDR3 DNA remains: 42 bases, in frame from the first base. Library creation used the immunoSEQ multiplex PCR assay. The multiplex PCR relied on a mix of 60 forward primers for TCR Vbeta segments and 13 reverse primers for TCR Jbeta segments. The CDR3 region of rearranged TCR beta genes was amplified from genomic DNA with a multiplex PCR assay. Amplified TCR beta libraries were sequenced as 87-base-pair reads on the Illumina HiSeq System. Processing in the source paper ran as follows. A later analysis tallied roughly 78 million unique TCR beta chains across the 666 repertoires, and approximately 11 million of those chains were shared by two or more donors. Raw reads were error-corrected and collapsed into unique sequences by a nearest-neighbor algorithm in which closely related sequences were merged to remove PCR and sequencing errors. CDR3 sequences were aligned to IMGT reference sequences to assign V, D and J gene segments. For a sequence to be retained, at least a six-nucleotide match to both a V gene segment and a J gene segment was required. Rearrangements were called productive when the CDR3 lacked stop codons and stayed in frame with V and J; all others were non-productive. CDR3 was defined by IMGT convention, running from the second conserved V-encoded cysteine to the conserved J-encoded phenylalanine. In an earlier analysis of more than 550 of the donors, sequences lacking an unambiguous match to a single V gene segment were excluded. An earlier analysis of 550 to 650 of the donors classified V segments as functional when productive rearrangements were above 56.7% and as segregating when the standard deviation between donors was above 5%. A statistical classification framework was developed to diagnose cytomegalovirus status using the catalog of TCR beta chain sequences. A later analysis assigned V and J genes by comparing TCR nucleotide sequences with IMGT/GENE-DB human TR gene sequences. The TCRdist pipeline was used in a later analysis to assign CDR3 sequences and most-parsimonious VDJ recombination scenarios. In a later analysis, each TCR beta chain was defined by its CDR3 amino acid sequence together with its V-gene family, and reads without a unique V-gene family were excluded. To address suspected cross-contamination and a sequencing artifact, a later analysis removed under 600 highly shared, low-generation-probability nucleotide sequences. In a later analysis, a clonal expansion index for each public chain was calculated from normalized within-repertoire ranks of inferred template counts. A later analysis computed generation probabilities with a VDJ recombination model fitted to out-of-frame rearrangements, and checked the results against IGoR. A later analysis scored TCR-TCR, TCR-HLA and TCR-CMV co-occurrence with hypergeometric tests, applying a repertoire-size bias correction to TCR pairs. To estimate false discovery rates, a later analysis permuted the HLA or CMV assignments 20 times. A later analysis grouped co-occurring TCRs with DBSCAN, adding TCRdist sequence similarity when clustering within HLA-allele-positive subsets. For co-occurrence clustering, repertoires with fewer than 30,000 or more than 120,000 public chains were excluded, along with roughly 5 repertoires with anomalous nucleotide sharing. TCRdb limited this immuneACCESS table to in-frame rearrangements with V and J called. A share of clones is missing; checked studies link under half to unresolved V genes, and the rest is unexplained. That table furnishes V, J and clone size, whereas the DNA furnished D and trimming. This sample comprises roughly 77,000 clones, 72% of them detected only once. Around 10% of the sample goes to the ten largest clones.

Recombination connected TRBV7-9 to TRBJ1-1, and 9 bases in between align with TRBD1. The sequencing sample was made of PBMCs. The source of this sequence is a woman between 40 and 55 years old in good health and CMV-seropositive. The CDR3: CASSFGTGFTEAFF. The nucleotide sequence reads TGTGCCAGCAGCTTCGGGACAGGGTTCACTGAAGCTTTCTTT.